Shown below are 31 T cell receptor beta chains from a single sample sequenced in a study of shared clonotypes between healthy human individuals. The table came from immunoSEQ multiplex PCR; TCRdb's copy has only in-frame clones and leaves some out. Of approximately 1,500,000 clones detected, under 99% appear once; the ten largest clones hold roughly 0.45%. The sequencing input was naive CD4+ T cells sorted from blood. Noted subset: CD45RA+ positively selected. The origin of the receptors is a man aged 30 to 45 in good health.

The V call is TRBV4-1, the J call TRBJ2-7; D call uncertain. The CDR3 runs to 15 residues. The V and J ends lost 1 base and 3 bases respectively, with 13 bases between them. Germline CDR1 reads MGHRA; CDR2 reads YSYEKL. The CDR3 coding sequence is TGCGCCAGCAGCCAAGTGGTACAACCCCGCTACGAGCAGTACTTC. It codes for CASSQVVQPRYEQYF.

The CDR3 loop reads CATSRTSPYYYEQYF. CDR3 nucleotides: TGTGCCACCAGCAGGACGAGCCCCTACTACTACGAGCAGTACTTC. The V call is TRBV15, the J call TRBJ2-7; D gene unclear. Trimming took off 3 bases at V and 3 bases at J, with 15 bases between the two ends. The CDR3 is 15 residues long. CDR1 is LNHNV, CDR2 YYDKDF, per germline (reference sequence).

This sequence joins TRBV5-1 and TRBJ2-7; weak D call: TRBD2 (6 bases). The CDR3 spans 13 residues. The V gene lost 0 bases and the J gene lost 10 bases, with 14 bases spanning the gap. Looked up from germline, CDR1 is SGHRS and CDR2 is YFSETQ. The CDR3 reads CASSLAAGTEQYF. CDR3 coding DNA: TGCGCCAGCAGCTTGGCCGCCGGGACTGAACAGTACTTC.

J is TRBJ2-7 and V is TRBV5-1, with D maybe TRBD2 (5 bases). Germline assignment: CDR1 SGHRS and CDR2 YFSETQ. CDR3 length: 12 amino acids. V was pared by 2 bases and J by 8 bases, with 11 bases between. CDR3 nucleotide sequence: TGCGCCAGCAGCTTTGACTACAATCAGCAGTACTTC. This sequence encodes CASSFDYNQQYF.

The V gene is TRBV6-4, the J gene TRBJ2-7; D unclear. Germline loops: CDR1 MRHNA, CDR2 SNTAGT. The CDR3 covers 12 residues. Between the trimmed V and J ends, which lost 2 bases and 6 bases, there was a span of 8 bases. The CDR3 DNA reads TGTGCCAGCAGTGACCTACATGGCGAGCAGTACTTC. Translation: CASSDLHGEQYF.

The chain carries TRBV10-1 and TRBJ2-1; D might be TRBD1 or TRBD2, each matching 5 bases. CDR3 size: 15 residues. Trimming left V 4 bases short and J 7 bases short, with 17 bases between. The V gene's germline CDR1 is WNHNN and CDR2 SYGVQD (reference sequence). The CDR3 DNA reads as TGCGCCAGCAGTGGTGGGACCTTGAGGAATAATGAGCAGTTCTTC. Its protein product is CASSGGTLRNNEQFF.

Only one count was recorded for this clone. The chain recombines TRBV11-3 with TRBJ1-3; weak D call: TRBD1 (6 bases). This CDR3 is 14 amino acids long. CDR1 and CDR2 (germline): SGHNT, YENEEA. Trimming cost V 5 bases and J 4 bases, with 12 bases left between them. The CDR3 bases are TGTGCCAGCAGCCAGGGACATCTAGGAAACACCATATATTTT. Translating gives CASSQGHLGNTIYF.

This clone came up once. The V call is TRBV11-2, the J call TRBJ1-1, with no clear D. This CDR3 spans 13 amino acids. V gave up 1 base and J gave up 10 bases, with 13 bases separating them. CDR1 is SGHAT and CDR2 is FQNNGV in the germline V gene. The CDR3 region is CASSLVIGVSAFF. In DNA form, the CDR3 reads TGTGCCAGCAGCTTAGTAATTGGGGTGTCAGCTTTCTTT.

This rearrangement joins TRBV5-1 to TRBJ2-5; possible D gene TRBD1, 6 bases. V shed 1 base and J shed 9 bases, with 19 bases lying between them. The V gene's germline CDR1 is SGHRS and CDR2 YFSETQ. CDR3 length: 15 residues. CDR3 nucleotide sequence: TGCGCCAGCAGCTTGAGGGACACCCCTTCAGGGTCCCAGTACTTC. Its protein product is CASSLRDTPSGSQYF.

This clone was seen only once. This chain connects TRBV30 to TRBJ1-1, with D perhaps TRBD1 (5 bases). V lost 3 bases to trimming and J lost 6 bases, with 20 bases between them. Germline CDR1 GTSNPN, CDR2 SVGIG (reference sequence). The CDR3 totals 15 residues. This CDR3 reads CAWRPLGVGDAEAFF. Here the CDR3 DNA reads TGTGCCTGGAGGCCACTGGGGGTTGGGGACGCTGAAGCTTTCTTT.

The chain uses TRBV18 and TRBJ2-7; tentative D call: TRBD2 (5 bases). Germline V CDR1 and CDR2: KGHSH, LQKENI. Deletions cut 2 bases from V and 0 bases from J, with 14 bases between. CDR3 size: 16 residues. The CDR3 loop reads CASSPWEREVSYEQYF. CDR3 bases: TGTGCCAGCTCACCATGGGAGCGAGAAGTCTCCTACGAGCAGTACTTC.

CDR3 DNA sequence: TGTGCCAGCAGGCGGGACAGGGGAAAAGGCGAGCAGTACTTC. Protein: CASRRDRGKGEQYF. The chain is built from TRBV2 and TRBJ2-7; 10 bases are a match to TRBD1. Unmatched junction bases numbered 8, after V lost 6 bases and J lost 6 bases. CDR3 size: 14 residues. CDR1 is SNHLY and CDR2 is FYNNEI in the germline V gene.

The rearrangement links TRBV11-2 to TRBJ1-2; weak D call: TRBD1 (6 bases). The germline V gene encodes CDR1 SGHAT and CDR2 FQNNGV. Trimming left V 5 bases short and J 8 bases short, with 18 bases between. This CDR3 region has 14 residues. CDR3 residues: CASSPGTGLDGYTF. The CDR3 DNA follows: TGTGCCAGCAGCCCAGGTACAGGGCTTGACGGCTACACCTTC.

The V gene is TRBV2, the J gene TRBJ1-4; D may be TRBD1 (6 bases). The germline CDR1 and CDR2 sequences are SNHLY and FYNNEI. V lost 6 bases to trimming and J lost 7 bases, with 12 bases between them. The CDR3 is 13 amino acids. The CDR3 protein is CASRETGIEKLFF. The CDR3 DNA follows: TGTGCCAGCAGGGAGACAGGTATTGAAAAACTGTTTTTT.

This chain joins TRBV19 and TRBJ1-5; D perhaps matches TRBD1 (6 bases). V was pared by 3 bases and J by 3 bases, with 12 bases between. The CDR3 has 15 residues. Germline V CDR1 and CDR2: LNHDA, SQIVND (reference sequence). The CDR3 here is CASSIDRSLNQPQHF. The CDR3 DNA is TGTGCCAGTAGTATCGACAGGAGCCTCAATCAGCCCCAGCATTTT. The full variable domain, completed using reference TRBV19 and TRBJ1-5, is DGGITQSPKYLFRKEGQNVTLSCEQNLNHDAMYWYRQDPGQGLRLIYYSQIVNDFQKGDIAEGYSVSREKKESFPLTVTSAQKNPTAFYLCASSIDRSLNQPQHFGDGTRLSIL.

The DNA of the CDR3 is TGTGCCAGCAGCATGGGGCTAGAGCACGAGCAGTACTTC. Translation: CASSMGLEHEQYF. The rearrangement uses TRBV7-2 and TRBJ2-7, with a possible D match to TRBD1 (5 bases). This CDR3 is built from 13 residues. Trimming removed 5 bases from V and 5 bases from J, with 13 bases in between. Germline V gene data show CDR1 as SGHTA and CDR2 as FQGNSA.

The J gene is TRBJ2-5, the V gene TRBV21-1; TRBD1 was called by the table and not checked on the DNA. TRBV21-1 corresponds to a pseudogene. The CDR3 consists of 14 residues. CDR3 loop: CASSKAYPRGTQYF. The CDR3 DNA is TGTGCCAGCAGCAAAGCTTACCCAAGGGGGACCCAGTACTTC.

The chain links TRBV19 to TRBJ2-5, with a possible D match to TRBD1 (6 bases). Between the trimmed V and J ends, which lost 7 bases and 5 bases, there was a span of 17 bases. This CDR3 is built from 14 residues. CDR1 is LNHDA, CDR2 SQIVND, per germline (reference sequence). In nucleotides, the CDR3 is TGTGCCAGTAAAACGGGACACGGGCGGGAGACCCAGTACTTC. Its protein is CASKTGHGRETQYF.

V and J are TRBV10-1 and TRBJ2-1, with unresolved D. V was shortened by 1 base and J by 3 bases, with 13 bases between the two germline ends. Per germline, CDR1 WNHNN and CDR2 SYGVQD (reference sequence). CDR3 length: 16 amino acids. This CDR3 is CASSEWVGIGYNEQFF. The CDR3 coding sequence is TGCGCCAGCAGTGAGTGGGTAGGAATCGGCTACAATGAGCAGTTCTTC.

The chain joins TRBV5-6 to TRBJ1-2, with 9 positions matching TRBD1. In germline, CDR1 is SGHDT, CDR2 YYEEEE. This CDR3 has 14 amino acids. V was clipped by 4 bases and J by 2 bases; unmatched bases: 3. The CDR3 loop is CASSPGQGNYGYTF. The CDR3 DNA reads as TGTGCCAGCAGCCCCGGACAGGGGAACTATGGCTACACCTTC. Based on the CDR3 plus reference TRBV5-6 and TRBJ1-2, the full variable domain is DAGVTQSPTHLIKTRGQQVTLRCSPKSGHDTVSWYQQALGQGPQFIFQYYEEEERQRGNFPDRFSGHQFPNYSSELNVNALLLGDSALYLCASSPGQGNYGYTFGSGTRLTVV.

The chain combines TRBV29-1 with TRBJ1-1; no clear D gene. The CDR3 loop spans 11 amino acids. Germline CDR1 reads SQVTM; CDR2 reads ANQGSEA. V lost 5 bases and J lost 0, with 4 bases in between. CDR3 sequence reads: CSVSLNTEAFF. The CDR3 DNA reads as TGCAGCGTTTCCTTGAACACTGAAGCTTTCTTT.

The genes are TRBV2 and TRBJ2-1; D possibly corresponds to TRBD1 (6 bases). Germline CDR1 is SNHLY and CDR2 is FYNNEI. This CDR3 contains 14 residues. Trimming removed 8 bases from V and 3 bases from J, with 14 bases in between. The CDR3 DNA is TGTGCCAGCGTGACTGGGACAAGCTACAATGAGCAGTTCTTC. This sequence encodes CASVTGTSYNEQFF.

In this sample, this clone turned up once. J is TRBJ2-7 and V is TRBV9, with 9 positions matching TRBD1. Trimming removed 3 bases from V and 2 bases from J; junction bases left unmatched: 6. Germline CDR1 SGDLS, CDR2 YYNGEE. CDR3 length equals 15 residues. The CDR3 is CASSAPGQGTYEQYF. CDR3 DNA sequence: TGTGCCAGCAGCGCGCCGGGACAGGGCACCTACGAGCAGTACTTC.

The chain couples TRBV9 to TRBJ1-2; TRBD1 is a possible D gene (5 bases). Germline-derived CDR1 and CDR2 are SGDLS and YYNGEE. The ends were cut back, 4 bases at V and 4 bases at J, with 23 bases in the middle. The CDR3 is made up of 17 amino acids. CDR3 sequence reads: CASSPHGGAGIFYGYTF. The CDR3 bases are TGTGCCAGCAGCCCTCACGGCGGGGCAGGGATTTTCTATGGCTACACCTTC.

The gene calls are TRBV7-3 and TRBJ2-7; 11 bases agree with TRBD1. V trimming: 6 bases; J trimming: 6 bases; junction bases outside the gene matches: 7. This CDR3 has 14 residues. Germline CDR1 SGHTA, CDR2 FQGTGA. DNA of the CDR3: TGTGCCAGCAGTTCCGGGACAGGGGGTTCCGAGCAGTACTTC. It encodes CASSSGTGGSEQYF.

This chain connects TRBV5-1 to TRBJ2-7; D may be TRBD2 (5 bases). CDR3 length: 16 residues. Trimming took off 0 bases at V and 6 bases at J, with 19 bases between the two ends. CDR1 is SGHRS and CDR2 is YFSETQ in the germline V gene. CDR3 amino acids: CASSLVAGPTWGEQYF. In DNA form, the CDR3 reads TGCGCCAGCAGCTTGGTTGCGGGCCCCACTTGGGGCGAGCAGTACTTC. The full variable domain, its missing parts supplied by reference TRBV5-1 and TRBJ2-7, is KAGVTQTPRYLIKTRGQQVTLSCSPISGHRSVSWYQQTPGQGLQFLFEYFSETQRNKGNFPGRFSGRQFSNSRSEMNVSTLELGDSALYLCASSLVAGPTWGEQYFGPGTRLTVT.

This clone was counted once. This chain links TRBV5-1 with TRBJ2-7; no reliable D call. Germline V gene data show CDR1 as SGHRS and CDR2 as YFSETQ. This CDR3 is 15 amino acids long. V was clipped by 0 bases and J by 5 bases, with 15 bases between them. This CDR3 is CASSLEGFGNHEQYF. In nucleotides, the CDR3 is TGCGCCAGCAGCTTGGAGGGTTTTGGGAACCACGAGCAGTACTTC. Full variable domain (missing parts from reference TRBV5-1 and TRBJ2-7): KAGVTQTPRYLIKTRGQQVTLSCSPISGHRSVSWYQQTPGQGLQFLFEYFSETQRNKGNFPGRFSGRQFSNSRSEMNVSTLELGDSALYLCASSLEGFGNHEQYFGPGTRLTVT.

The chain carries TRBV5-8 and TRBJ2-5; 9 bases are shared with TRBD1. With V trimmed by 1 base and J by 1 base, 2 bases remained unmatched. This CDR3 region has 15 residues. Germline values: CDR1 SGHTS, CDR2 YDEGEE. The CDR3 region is CASSLLGQGQETQYF. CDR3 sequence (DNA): TGTGCCAGCAGCTTGCTGGGACAGGGCCAAGAGACCCAGTACTTC.

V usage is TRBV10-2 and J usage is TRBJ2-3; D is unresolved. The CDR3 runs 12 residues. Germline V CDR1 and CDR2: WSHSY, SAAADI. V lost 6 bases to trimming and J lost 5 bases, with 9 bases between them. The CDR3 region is CASSETRDTQYF. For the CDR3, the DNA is TGCGCCAGCAGCGAAACAAGAGATACGCAGTATTTT.

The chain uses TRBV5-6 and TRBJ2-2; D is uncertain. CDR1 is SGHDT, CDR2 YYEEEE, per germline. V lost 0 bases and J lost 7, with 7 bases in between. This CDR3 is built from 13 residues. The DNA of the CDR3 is TGTGCCAGCAGCTTGGCGGTAAGCGGGGAGCTGTTTTTT. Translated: CASSLAVSGELFF.

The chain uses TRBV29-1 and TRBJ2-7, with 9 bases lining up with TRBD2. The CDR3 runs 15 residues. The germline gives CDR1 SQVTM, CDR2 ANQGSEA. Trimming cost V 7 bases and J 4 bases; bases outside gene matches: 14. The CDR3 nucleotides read TGCAGCGCCCTCCGGGGAGCGGGAGGCCCTTACGAGCAGTACTTC. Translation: CSALRGAGGPYEQYF.